The clone carrying this T cell receptor beta chain showed up just a few times. This entry is derived from a study of T-cell reconstitution after alpha-beta-depleted transplantation in children. This sample's TCRbeta library carried unique molecular identifier barcodes. TCRdb redid the calling of the PCR reads with MiXCR, one entry per CDR3 protein. This repertoire shows approximately 500,000 distinct CDR3 sequences, roughly 30% found once; its top ten account for 36%. This CDR3 has 13 amino acids. Trimming left V 8 bases short and J 1 base short, with 11 bases between. CDR1 and CDR2 from the germline V gene are ENHRY and SYGVKD.

The genes are TRBV10-3 and TRBJ1-1, with a weak D call TRBD1 (6 bases). The source is a boy in the first two years of life with Wiskott-Aldrich syndrome, due to receive a stem cell transplant. Specimen: PBMCs, collected before TCRalphabeta/CD19-depleted stem cell transplant. The CDR3 DNA reads as TGTGCCATCCGGACAGAGAGGAACACTGAAGCTTTCTTT. Translating gives CAIRTERNTEAFF.